This TCR beta chain was profiled in a study of neoadjuvant anti-PD-1 for oral cavity cancer (dated by TCRdb to the early 2020s). For the wider study: Patients mostly received three to four biweekly doses of nivolumab at 3 mg/kg before curative-intent surgical resection. Patients without progression received a fourth nivolumab dose around day 43 and underwent definitive surgical resection on days 50-56. Responders were defined as patients with complete response, partial response or stable disease by RECIST 1.1; non-responders were defined as patients with progression. The parent correlative cohort had 12 to 13 patients and a response rate of 33%.

PBMC libraries used mostly 480 ng of input genomic DNA for deep sequencing, with six replicates per sample. The immunoSEQ hsTCRbeta kit was used to prepare TCRbeta libraries according to the manufacturer's instructions. Sequencing of the completed libraries took place using an Illumina NovaSeq 6000 S4 flow cell after they had been pooled to roughly 2.8 nM. The authors' pipeline ran thus. Raw data preprocessing and quality control were performed with the immunoSEQ Analyzer. The analysis was restricted to productive rearrangements, with each unique CDR3 amino acid sequence defining a clonotype. Using the R package tcR, the researchers computed the Gini-Simpson index as their estimate of repertoire clonality. Student's t test was used to compare Gini indices, while Pearson correlation assessed associations with tumor size change. Not all clones reach the TCRdb copy of this immuneACCESS table, which keeps in-frame sequences only. Checked studies attribute under half of the gap to unresolved V genes and leave the rest unexplained. D and trimming were read from the DNA, whereas the V and J calls and clone size are those reported in that table. In this sample the table shows around 13,000 clones, approximately 63% of which occur a single time. The ten largest clones take up over 2% of the sample.

The germline V gene sets CDR1 to MNHNS and CDR2 to SASEGT. V gives up 6 bases and J gives up 3 bases, and the segment between their germline ends measures 11 bases. Spanning cysteine to phenylalanine, the CDR3 consists of 13 amino acids. Left in the record is the CDR3 DNA by itself, 39 bases read in frame from the first base. Turning to this clone: The antigen it binds to is not known. Per-nucleotide qualities are absent, and no much larger clonotype sits a single base away.

This specimen's time point label, per the study, means: before neoadjuvant nivolumab. Patients had been newly diagnosed with stage II-IVA oral cavity squamous cell carcinoma, and no prior systemic or radiation treatment had been given to the patients. Everyone in the cohort had locally advanced, HPV-negative oral cavity squamous cell carcinoma. Peripheral blood mononuclear cells were analyzed directly, without maintenance or expansion in culture. Samples came from a longitudinal correlative study of a single-arm phase II trial of neoadjuvant nivolumab in oral cavity squamous cell carcinoma. Subject-matched pre- and post-treatment PBMCs and tumors from three responders and three non-responders underwent genomic DNA-based TCRbeta sequencing. Peripheral blood mononuclear cells were collected once before nivolumab treatment and again after treatment, at the time of surgery. Genomic DNA was isolated from PBMCs using the Maxwell RSC DNA from Cells kit.

Results and caveats for the whole study, not just this receptor: Higher pretreatment blood Treg/Th17 ratios correlated with higher pretreatment blood TCRbeta clonality and lower post-treatment tumor TCRbeta clonality. Only three patients per response group were included in the TCR analyses, and larger cohorts for validation were called for by the authors. Within PBMCs, T cell clonality (Gini index) was significantly higher in non-responders than responders after neoadjuvant nivolumab.

The sequence came from a person between 40 and 85 years old with oral cavity squamous cell carcinoma. The starting material was PBMCs, obtained before nivolumab (anti-PD-1) treatment. In this chain, TRBV6-1 is recombined with TRBJ1-1; the D gene is unclear. CDR3 region: CASRRVFDTEAFF. The DNA is as follows: TGTGCCAGCAGGAGGGTGTTCGACACTGAAGCTTTCTTT.